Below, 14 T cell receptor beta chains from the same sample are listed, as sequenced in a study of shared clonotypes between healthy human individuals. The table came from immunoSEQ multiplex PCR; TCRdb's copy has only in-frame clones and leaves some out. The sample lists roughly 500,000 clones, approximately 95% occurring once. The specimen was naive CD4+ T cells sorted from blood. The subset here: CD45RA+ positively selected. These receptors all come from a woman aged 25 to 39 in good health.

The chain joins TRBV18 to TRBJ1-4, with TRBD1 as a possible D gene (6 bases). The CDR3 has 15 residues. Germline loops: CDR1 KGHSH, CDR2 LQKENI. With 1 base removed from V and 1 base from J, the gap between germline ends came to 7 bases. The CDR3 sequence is CASSPRGRTNEKLFF. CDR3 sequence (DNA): TGTGCCAGCTCACCACGGGGGCGAACTAATGAAAAACTGTTTTTT. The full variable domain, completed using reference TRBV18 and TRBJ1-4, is NAGVMQNPRHLVRRRGQEARLRCSPMKGHSHVYWYRQLPEEGLKFMVYLQKENIIDESGMPKERFSAEFPKEGPSILRIQQVVRGDSAAYFCASSPRGRTNEKLFFGSGTQLSVL.

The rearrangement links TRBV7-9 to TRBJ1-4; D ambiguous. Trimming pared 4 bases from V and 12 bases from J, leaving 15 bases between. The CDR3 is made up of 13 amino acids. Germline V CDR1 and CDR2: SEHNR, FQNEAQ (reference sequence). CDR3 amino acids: CASSSYASRELFF. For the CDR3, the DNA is TGTGCCAGCAGCTCGTACGCCAGTAGGGAACTGTTTTTT.

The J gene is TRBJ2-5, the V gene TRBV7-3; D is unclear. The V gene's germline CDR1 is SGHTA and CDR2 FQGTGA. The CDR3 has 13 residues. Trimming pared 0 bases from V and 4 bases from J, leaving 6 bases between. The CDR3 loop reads CASSLTELETQYF. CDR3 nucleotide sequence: TGTGCCAGCAGCTTAACCGAGTTAGAGACCCAGTACTTC.

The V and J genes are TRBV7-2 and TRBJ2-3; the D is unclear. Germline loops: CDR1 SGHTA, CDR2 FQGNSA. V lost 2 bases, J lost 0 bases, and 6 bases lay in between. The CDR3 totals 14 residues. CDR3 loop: CASSLYESTDTQYF. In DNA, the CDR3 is TGTGCCAGCAGCTTATACGAGAGCACAGATACGCAGTATTTT.

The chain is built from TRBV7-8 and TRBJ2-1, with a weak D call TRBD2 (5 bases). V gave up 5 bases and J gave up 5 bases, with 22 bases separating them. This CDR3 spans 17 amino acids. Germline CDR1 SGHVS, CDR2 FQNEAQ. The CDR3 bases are TGTGCCAGCAGCCCCCGTGCCCTAGTAGCGTCCCACAATGAGCAGTTCTTC. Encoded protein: CASSPRALVASHNEQFF.

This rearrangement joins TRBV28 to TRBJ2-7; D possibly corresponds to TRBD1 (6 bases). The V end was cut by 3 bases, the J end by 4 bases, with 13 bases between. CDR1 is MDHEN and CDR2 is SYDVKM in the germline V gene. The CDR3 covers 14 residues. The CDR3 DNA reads TGTGCCAGCAGTTTGCCTGGGACAAAGTACGAGCAGTACTTC. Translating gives CASSLPGTKYEQYF.

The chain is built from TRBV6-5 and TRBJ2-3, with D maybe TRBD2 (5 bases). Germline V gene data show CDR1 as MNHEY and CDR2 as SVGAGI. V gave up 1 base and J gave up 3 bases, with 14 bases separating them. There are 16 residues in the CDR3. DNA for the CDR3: TGTGCCAGCAGTTACTACCAAGGAGCGGTGACAGATACGCAGTATTTT. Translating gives CASSYYQGAVTDTQYF.

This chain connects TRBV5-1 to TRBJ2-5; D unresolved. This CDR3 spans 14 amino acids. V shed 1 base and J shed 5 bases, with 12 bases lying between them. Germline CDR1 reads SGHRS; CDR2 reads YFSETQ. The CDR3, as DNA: TGCGCCAGCAGCTTGCTCACTGGAACGGAGACCCAGTACTTC. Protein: CASSLLTGTETQYF.

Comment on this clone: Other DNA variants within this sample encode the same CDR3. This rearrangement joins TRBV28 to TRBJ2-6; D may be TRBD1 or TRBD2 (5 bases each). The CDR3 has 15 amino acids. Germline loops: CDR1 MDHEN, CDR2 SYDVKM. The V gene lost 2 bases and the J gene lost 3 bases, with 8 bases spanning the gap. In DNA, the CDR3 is TGTGCCAGCAGTTTAGGGGGTAGTGGGGCCAACGTCCTGACTTTC. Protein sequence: CASSLGGSGANVLTF. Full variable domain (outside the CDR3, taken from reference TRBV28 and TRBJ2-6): DVKVTQSSRYLVKRTGEKVFLECVQDMDHENMFWYRQDPGLGLRLIYFSYDVKMKEKGDIPEGYSVSREKKERFSLILESASTNQTSMYLCASSLGGSGANVLTFGAGSRLTVL.

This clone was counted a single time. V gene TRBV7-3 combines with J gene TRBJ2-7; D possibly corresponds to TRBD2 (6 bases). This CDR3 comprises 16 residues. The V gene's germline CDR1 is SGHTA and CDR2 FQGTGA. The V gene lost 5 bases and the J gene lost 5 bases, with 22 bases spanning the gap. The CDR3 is CASSTTPRVGLDEQYF. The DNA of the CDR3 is TGTGCCAGCAGCACCACCCCACGGGTGGGACTCGACGAGCAGTACTTC.

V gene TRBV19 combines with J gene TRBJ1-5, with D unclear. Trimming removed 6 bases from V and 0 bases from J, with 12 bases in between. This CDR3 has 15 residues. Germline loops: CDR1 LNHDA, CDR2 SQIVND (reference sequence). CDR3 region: CASRRAKNSNQPQHF. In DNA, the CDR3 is TGTGCCAGTAGGAGGGCTAAAAATAGCAATCAGCCCCAGCATTTT.

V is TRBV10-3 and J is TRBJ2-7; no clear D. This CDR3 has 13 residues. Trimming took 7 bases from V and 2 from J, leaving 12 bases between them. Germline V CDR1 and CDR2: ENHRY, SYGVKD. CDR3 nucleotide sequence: TGTGCCATCACAGACCAGACAACCTACGAGCAGTACTTC. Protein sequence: CAITDQTTYEQYF.

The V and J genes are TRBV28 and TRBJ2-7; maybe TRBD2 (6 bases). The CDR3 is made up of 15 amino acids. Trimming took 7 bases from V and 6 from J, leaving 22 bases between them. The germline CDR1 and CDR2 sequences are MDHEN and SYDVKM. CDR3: CASIQGDRKAGEQYF. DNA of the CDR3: TGTGCCAGCATTCAAGGGGACCGCAAAGCGGGCGAGCAGTACTTC.

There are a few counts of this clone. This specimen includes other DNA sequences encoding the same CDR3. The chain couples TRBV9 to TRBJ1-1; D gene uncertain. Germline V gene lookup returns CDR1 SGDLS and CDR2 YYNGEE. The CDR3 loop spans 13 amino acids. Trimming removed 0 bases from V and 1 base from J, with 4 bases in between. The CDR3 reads CASSVVSNTEAFF. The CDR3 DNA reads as TGTGCCAGCAGCGTAGTGTCGAACACTGAAGCTTTCTTT.